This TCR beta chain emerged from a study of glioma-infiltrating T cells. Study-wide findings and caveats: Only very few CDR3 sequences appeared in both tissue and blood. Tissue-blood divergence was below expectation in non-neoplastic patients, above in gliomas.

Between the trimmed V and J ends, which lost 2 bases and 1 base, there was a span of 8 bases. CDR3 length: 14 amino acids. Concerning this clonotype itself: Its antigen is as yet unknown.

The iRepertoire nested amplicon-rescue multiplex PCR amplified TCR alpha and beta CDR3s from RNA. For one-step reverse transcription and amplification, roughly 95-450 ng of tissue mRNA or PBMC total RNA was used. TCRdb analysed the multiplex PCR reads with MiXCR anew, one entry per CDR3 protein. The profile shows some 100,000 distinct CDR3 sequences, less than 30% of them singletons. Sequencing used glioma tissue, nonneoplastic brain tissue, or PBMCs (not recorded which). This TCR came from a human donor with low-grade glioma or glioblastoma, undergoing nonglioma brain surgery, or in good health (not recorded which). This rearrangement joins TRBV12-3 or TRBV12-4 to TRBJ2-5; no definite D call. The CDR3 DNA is TGTGCCAGCAGTTTAAGAGGCAGCCAAGAGACCCAGTACTTC. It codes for CASSLRGSQETQYF.